Listed here are 21 T cell receptor beta chains from one sample, sequenced in a study of T-cell memory formation after mild COVID-19. TCRdb independently ran MiXCR on the 5' RACE reads; one entry per CDR3 protein. The repertoire holds roughly 500,000 distinct CDR3 sequences, with about a fifth as singletons. The sequenced material came from PBMCs or a T cell subset sorted from them (not recorded which). Receptors originate from an adult woman who had mild COVID-19 (a few samples of this study predate the infection). Cell type and time point are not known.

The chain has TRBV7-2 and TRBJ2-1; 10 nucleotides align to TRBD2. This CDR3 is 15 amino acids long. V lost 1 base, J lost 10 bases, and 7 bases stayed unmatched. Germline lookup yields CDR1 SGHTA and CDR2 FQGNSA. CDR3 sequence reads: CASSLGLAGAGEQFF. The CDR3 coding sequence is TGTGCCAGCAGCTTAGGCCTAGCGGGAGCGGGGGAGCAGTTCTTC.

V usage is TRBV4-1 and J usage is TRBJ2-7, with D perhaps TRBD2 (6 bases). The germline V gene encodes CDR1 MGHRA and CDR2 YSYEKL. Trimming stripped 4 bases from V and 5 bases from J, with 15 bases between. The CDR3 loop spans 14 amino acids. The CDR3 DNA reads as TGCGCCAGCAGCCCCGGGACGACGGGGGACGAGCAGTACTTC. It specifies CASSPGTTGDEQYF.

This clonotype was found a few times. The rearrangement links TRBV5-1 to TRBJ2-1; D perhaps matches TRBD2 (7 bases). This CDR3 is 17 amino acids long. CDR1 and CDR2 (germline): SGHRS, YFSETQ. Trimming pared 4 bases from V and 4 bases from J, leaving 21 bases between. CDR3 coding DNA: TGCGCCAGCAGCCCGCAGTTAGGGGGGGCCTCTTACAATGAGCAGTTCTTC. Amino acids: CASSPQLGGASYNEQFF.

This clonotype was seen only a few times. This chain links TRBV5-1 with TRBJ2-3; TRBD2 is a possible D gene (5 bases). Trimming stripped 4 bases from V and 6 bases from J, with 15 bases between. Per the germline V gene, CDR1 is SGHRS and CDR2 is YFSETQ. This CDR3 is built from 14 residues. CDR3: CASSASGWLDTQYF. In DNA, the CDR3 is TGCGCCAGCAGCGCTTCGGGATGGCTGGATACGCAGTATTTT. Full variable domain (remainder filled in from reference TRBV5-1 and TRBJ2-3): KAGVTQTPRYLIKTRGQQVTLSCSPISGHRSVSWYQQTPGQGLQFLFEYFSETQRNKGNFPGRFSGRQFSNSRSEMNVSTLELGDSALYLCASSASGWLDTQYFGPGTRLTVL.

This clonotype has just a few counts. J is TRBJ1-5 and V is TRBV19; D is perhaps TRBD1 (5 bases). V was shortened by 7 bases and J by 4 bases, with 17 bases between the two germline ends. The CDR3 spans 15 residues. CDR1 is LNHDA and CDR2 is SQIVND in the germline V gene (reference sequence). The CDR3 DNA follows: TGTGCCAGTAATTTTGTCTGGCAGGGTAATCAGCCCCAGCATTTT. As protein: CASNFVWQGNQPQHF.

Details on this clonotype: Likely a read error: the CDR3 ends without its conserved phenylalanine or tryptophan. V usage is TRBV20-1 and J usage is TRBJ1-2, with 9 bases aligning to TRBD1. The CDR3 is made up of 14 amino acids. V dropped 5 bases and J dropped 7; count of bases not matched to a gene: 11. Germline-derived CDR1 and CDR2 are DFQATT and SNEGSKA (reference sequence). This CDR3 reads CSAPGDRDQGGYTL. CDR3 in DNA: TGCAGTGCTCCGGGGGACAGGGATCAAGGTGGCTACACCTTA.

This clonotype appeared many times. This rearrangement joins TRBV15 to TRBJ2-1; 12 nucleotides match TRBD2. J lost 8 bases, V lost 0 bases, and 2 bases had no gene match. CDR1 and CDR2 (germline): LNHNV, YYDKDF (reference sequence). The CDR3 has 15 residues. The chain's CDR3 is CATSRELAGGYEQFF. CDR3 in DNA: TGTGCCACCAGCAGAGAACTAGCGGGAGGTTATGAGCAGTTCTTC. The full variable domain, completed using reference TRBV15 and TRBJ2-1, is DAMVIQNPRYQVTQFGKPVTLSCSQTLNHNVMYWYQQKSSQAPKLLFHYYDKDFNNEADTPDNFQSRRPNTSFCFLDIRSPGLGDTAMYLCATSRELAGGYEQFFGPGTRLTVL.

The chain combines TRBV24-1 with TRBJ1-1; maybe TRBD1 (5 bases). This CDR3 has 13 residues. Germline assignment: CDR1 KGHDR and CDR2 SFDVKD. Deletions cut 4 bases from V and 5 bases from J, with 10 bases between. Written as DNA, the CDR3 is TGTGCCACCAGTGACAACAGGAGGACTGAAGCTTTCTTT. It encodes CATSDNRRTEAFF.

This clonotype was observed a handful of times. This sequence joins TRBV24-1 and TRBJ2-1; TRBD1 matches at 10 bases. CDR3 size: 14 residues. V was pared by 9 bases and J by 6 bases, with 7 bases of the junction left unmatched. Germline values: CDR1 KGHDR, CDR2 SFDVKD. Here the CDR3 reads CATSTGGARNEQFF. Here the CDR3 DNA reads TGTGCCACCTCGACAGGGGGCGCTCGCAATGAGCAGTTCTTC.

A few counts support this clonotype. The chain joins TRBV20-1 to TRBJ1-1, with D tentatively TRBD1 (5 bases). CDR1 is DFQATT and CDR2 is SNEGSKA in the germline V gene (reference sequence). The V end was cut by 1 base, the J end by 4 bases, with 13 bases between. The CDR3 has 14 amino acids. CDR3 bases: TGCAGTGCTAGAGGCCCGTGGGGGGTCACTGAAGCTTTCTTT. Protein product: CSARGPWGVTEAFF.

CDR3 sequence reads: CASSDLRVSGGSTTQYF. Written as DNA, the CDR3 is TGCGCCAGCAGTGATCTCCGGGTTAGCGGGGGGTCGACTACGCAGTATTTT. The gene calls are TRBV10-2 and TRBJ2-3, with 10 nucleotides matching TRBD2. V dropped 3 bases and J dropped 8; count of bases not matched to a gene: 14. Germline CDR1 and CDR2: WSHSY and SAAADI. The CDR3 is 17 amino acids.

This clonotype has a handful of counts. The rearrangement links TRBV7-2 to TRBJ2-1; TRBD2 might be the D (5 bases). Trimming shortened V by 3 bases and J by 1 base, and 13 bases separated the two germline ends. The CDR3 has 16 residues. Germline CDR1 SGHTA, CDR2 FQGNSA. The CDR3 protein is CASSFEGRGSYNEQFF. In nucleotides, the CDR3 is TGTGCCAGCAGCTTTGAGGGTAGAGGATCCTACAATGAGCAGTTCTTC.

The chain combines TRBV6-1 with TRBJ2-1, with D tentatively TRBD1 (6 bases). The V end was cut by 3 bases, the J end by 7 bases, with 22 bases between. Germline CDR1 MNHNS, CDR2 SASEGT. The CDR3 spans 17 residues. This CDR3 is CASSDHPRGAKGNEQFF. DNA for the CDR3: TGTGCCAGCAGTGACCACCCCAGGGGAGCTAAGGGGAATGAGCAGTTCTTC.

CDR3 amino acids: CSARDTTEQYF. CDR3 nucleotides: TGCAGTGCTAGAGATACAACCGAGCAGTACTTC. The rearrangement joins TRBV20-1 to TRBJ2-7; D ambiguous. V lost 0 bases to trimming and J lost 6 bases, with 6 bases between them. CDR1 and CDR2 from the germline V gene are DFQATT and SNEGSKA (reference sequence). The CDR3 is 11 residues long.

The rearrangement uses TRBV4-3 and TRBJ2-7; no clear D gene. The CDR3 extends over 13 amino acids. Germline-derived CDR1 and CDR2 are LGHNA and YSLEER. V shed 4 bases and J shed 4 bases, with 11 bases lying between them. CDR3 amino acids: CASSPQLRYEQYF. The DNA for the CDR3 is TGCGCCAGCAGCCCACAACTGAGATACGAGCAGTACTTC.

A remark on this clonotype: One end of the junction fails to match germline, which may point to a read error. V and J are TRBV3-1 and TRBJ1-5; D gene unclear. CDR1 is LGHDT, CDR2 YNNKEL, per germline (reference sequence). This CDR3 comprises 13 residues. CDR3 region: CARSPGPNQPQHF. As DNA, the CDR3 is TGTGCCAGAAGCCCCGGGCCGAATCAGCCCCAGCATTTT.

The V gene is TRBV3-1, the J gene TRBJ2-3; 8 nucleotides agree with TRBD1. The V gene end was trimmed by 5 bases and the J gene end by 0 bases; junction bases not matched to a gene: 7. Germline V gene data show CDR1 as LGHDT and CDR2 as YNNKEL (reference sequence). There are 16 residues in the CDR3. The CDR3 DNA follows: TGTGCCAGCAGCACCCGGACAGGGTCTAGCACAGATACGCAGTATTTT. Protein product: CASSTRTGSSTDTQYF.

The table lists this clonotype with a few counts. The chain has TRBV3-1 and TRBJ2-1; D is undetermined. The germline V gene encodes CDR1 LGHDT and CDR2 YNNKEL (reference sequence). The CDR3 has 12 residues. Between the trimmed V and J ends, which lost 6 bases and 10 bases, there was a span of 13 bases. The CDR3: CASSKETWEQFF. CDR3 nucleotides: TGTGCCAGCAGTAAGGAGACTTGGGAGCAGTTCTTC.

This clonotype occurred a few times. The chain recombines TRBV30 with TRBJ1-5; D unresolved. V lost 2 bases and J 1 base, leaving 12 bases between the germline ends. The CDR3 totals 15 residues. Germline V gene lookup returns CDR1 GTSNPN and CDR2 SVGIG (reference sequence). CDR3 DNA: TGTGCCTGGAGTCAAGGGCTCGGAAGCAATCAGCCCCAGCATTTT. Amino acid sequence: CAWSQGLGSNQPQHF.

This clonotype has only a few counts. CDR3 region: CASSQDGRGDTEAFF. CDR3 bases: TGCGCCAGCAGCCAAGATGGACGGGGTGACACTGAAGCTTTCTTT. The chain is built from TRBV4-1 and TRBJ1-1; D is unclear. The CDR3 contains 15 residues. From germline, CDR1 is MGHRA and CDR2 YSYEKL. Trimming left V 0 bases short and J 3 bases short, with 11 bases between.

Concerning this clonotype: Germline and junction disagree at one end, which may indicate a read error. The chain uses TRBV2 and TRBJ2-7; the D gene could be TRBD1 or TRBD2 (5 bases each). Germline CDR1 is SNHLY and CDR2 is FYNNEI. This CDR3 has 15 amino acids. The CDR3 protein is CASNAPGRRLYGQYF. CDR3 sequence (DNA): TGTGCCAGCAATGCACCGGGACGTCGTTTGTACGGGCAGTACTTC.